The 29 T cell receptor beta chains below all came from one sample that was sequenced in a study of memory CD4+ T cells and cytomegalovirus serostatus. The sort gate was single viable CD3+CD4+CD8-CD45RO+ cells for memory CD4+ T cells. Sequenced by immunoSEQ multiplex PCR; TCRdb stores in-frame clones only, minus some. Among 70,000 or so clones listed, 78% were seen once. Sequenced input: memory CD4+ T cells from blood. All receptors come from an adult in good health and CMV-seropositive.

This clone was observed a few times. The CDR3 loop is CAGVFRVSAGNTIYF. CDR3 nucleotide sequence: TGTGCCGGGGTCTTTCGGGTTAGTGCTGGAAACACCATATATTTT. V and J are TRBV19 and TRBJ1-3, with unresolved D. Between the trimmed V and J ends, which lost 11 bases and 2 bases, there was a span of 19 bases. The CDR3 contains 15 residues. Germline V gene data show CDR1 as LNHDA and CDR2 as SQIVND (reference sequence).

The rearrangement links TRBV2 to TRBJ2-6; unclear D gene. Germline loops: CDR1 SNHLY, CDR2 FYNNEI. CDR3 size: 14 residues. V lost 4 bases to trimming and J lost 0 bases, with 4 bases between them. The CDR3 region has the DNA TGTGCCAGCAGTGTCATCTCTGGGGCCAACGTCCTGACTTTC. Amino acids: CASSVISGANVLTF.

This chain uses TRBV29-1 with TRBJ1-3, with 7 bases lining up with TRBD1. The germline V gene has CDR1 SQVTM and CDR2 ANQGSEA. CDR3 length equals 13 residues. Losses at the gene ends were 7 bases for V and 0 bases for J; bases not matched to a gene: 3. CDR3 DNA sequence: TGCAGCGGACAGGGCCGCTCTGGAAACACCATATATTTT. Encoded protein: CSGQGRSGNTIYF.

This chain uses TRBV5-4 with TRBJ2-1; 7 bases agree with TRBD1. V gave up 3 bases and J gave up 7 bases; unmatched junction bases: 7. The CDR3 consists of 14 residues. Looked up from germline, CDR1 is SGHNT and CDR2 is YYREEE (reference sequence). The CDR3 region has the DNA TGTGCCAGCAGCTCGGGACAGCTTCTAAATGAGCAGTTCTTC. Translation: CASSSGQLLNEQFF. The full variable domain, its missing parts supplied by reference TRBV5-4 and TRBJ2-1, is ETGVTQSPTHLIKTRGQQVTLRCSSQSGHNTVSWYQQALGQGPQFIFQYYREEENGRGNFPPRFSGLQFPNYSSELNVNALELDDSALYLCASSSGQLLNEQFFGPGTRLTVL.

Only a few counts were recorded for this clone. The chain links TRBV4-3 to TRBJ1-2; possible D gene TRBD1, 5 bases. The V and J ends lost 0 bases and 7 bases respectively, with 21 bases between them. Per germline, CDR1 LGHNA and CDR2 YSLEER. CDR3 length: 17 amino acids. The CDR3 DNA is TGCGCCAGCAGCCAAGAAAGGGGCAGGGCCGGTGCGGGTGGCTACACCTTC. Translated, it gives CASSQERGRAGAGGYTF.

A few counts support this clone. The chain couples TRBV30 to TRBJ1-2; D is perhaps TRBD1 (6 bases). The CDR3 runs 15 residues. Per germline, CDR1 GTSNPN and CDR2 SVGIG (reference sequence). Trimming took 6 bases from V and 8 from J, leaving 25 bases between them. The CDR3 bases are TGTGCCTGTCTCGGGGGAGGGGGGGAGTTCGGCGGCTACACCTTC. Protein product: CACLGGGGEFGGYTF.

The rearrangement uses TRBV29-1 and TRBJ1-1; possible D gene TRBD1, 6 bases. The CDR3 contains 13 residues. Trimming removed 5 bases from V and 4 bases from J, with 14 bases in between. The germline V gene has CDR1 SQVTM and CDR2 ANQGSEA. Here the CDR3 DNA reads TGCAGCGTTTCAGGACAGATGGGCACTGAAGCTTTCTTT. Its protein product is CSVSGQMGTEAFF.

The chain combines TRBV30 with TRBJ1-2, with D hard to call. Trimming cost V 0 bases and J 2 bases, with 10 bases left between them. The CDR3 is 14 residues long. Germline V lookup: CDR1 GTSNPN, CDR2 SVGIG (reference sequence). The CDR3 nucleotides read TGTGCCTGGAGTGTGTCCGGTTCGAACTATGGCTACACCTTC. Translating it yields CAWSVSGSNYGYTF.

CDR3 amino acids: CASSLANEWRRGAETQYF. The CDR3 DNA is TGTGCCAGCAGCTTAGCGAACGAATGGCGGAGGGGAGCGGAGACCCAGTACTTC. This chain links TRBV7-8 with TRBJ2-5; tentatively, D is TRBD2 (6 bases). The germline V gene encodes CDR1 SGHVS and CDR2 FQNEAQ. The V and J ends lost 0 bases and 5 bases respectively, with 22 bases between them. The CDR3 consists of 18 residues.

This clone was detected only a few times. J is TRBJ2-7 and V is TRBV25-1; 8 positions agree with TRBD1. The CDR3 is 15 residues long. Germline V gene data show CDR1 as MGHDK and CDR2 as SYGVNS. V shed 7 bases and J 1 base; nucleotides not matched to a gene: 9. The CDR3 DNA reads TGTGCCAGCACCTCTGACAGGGGCTATTCCTACGAGCAGTACTTC. Its protein product is CASTSDRGYSYEQYF.

V gene TRBV29-1 combines with J gene TRBJ1-2; D is uncertain. The CDR3 consists of 11 residues. CDR1 is SQVTM, CDR2 ANQGSEA, per germline. Trimming took off 7 bases at V and 5 bases at J, with 11 bases between the two ends. CDR3 bases: TGCAGCGGTGGGGAAAGGTATGGCTACACCTTC. Translating gives CSGGERYGYTF.

The V gene is TRBV28, the J gene TRBJ2-7; D gene uncertain. The CDR3 totals 12 residues. Germline values: CDR1 MDHEN, CDR2 SYDVKM. With 7 bases removed from V and 4 bases from J, the gap between germline ends came to 11 bases. The CDR3 DNA reads TGTGCCAGCACCTCTGACCTATACGAGCAGTACTTC. It specifies CASTSDLYEQYF.

This rearrangement joins TRBV5-1 to TRBJ2-7; 8 nucleotides align to TRBD1. J gave up 5 bases and V 1 base, and 5 bases lay outside the gene matches. Germline CDR1 and CDR2: SGHRS and YFSETQ. The CDR3 consists of 14 residues. CDR3 protein: CASSLRGQDDEQYF. CDR3 coding DNA: TGCGCCAGCAGCTTGAGGGGACAGGATGACGAGCAGTACTTC.

CDR3 protein: CAISEAGVNTEAFF. The CDR3 nucleotides are TGTGCCATCAGTGAGGCAGGGGTGAACACTGAAGCTTTCTTT. The chain carries TRBV10-3 and TRBJ1-1, with D possibly being TRBD1 (6 bases). Germline CDR1 is ENHRY and CDR2 is SYGVKD. There are 14 residues in the CDR3. V gave up 2 bases and J gave up 0 bases, with 7 bases separating them.

V usage is TRBV5-6 and J usage is TRBJ1-2; D unclear. This CDR3 has 13 amino acids. Germline assignment: CDR1 SGHDT and CDR2 YYEEEE. Trimming took 4 bases from V and 6 from J, leaving 13 bases between them. The CDR3 is CASSLGRRNGYTF. CDR3 DNA: TGTGCCAGCAGCCTTGGGCGGCGAAATGGCTACACCTTC.

This clone was counted a few times. The rearrangement uses TRBV28 and TRBJ1-1; no firm D call. Trimming left V 8 bases short and J 5 bases short, with 3 bases between. Germline-derived CDR1 and CDR2 are MDHEN and SYDVKM. The CDR3 runs to 9 residues. CDR3 DNA: TGTGCCAGCTATACTGAAGCTTTCTTT. Translating it yields CASYTEAFF.

V gene TRBV27 combines with J gene TRBJ2-1; D gene unclear. The CDR3 length is 13 residues. V lost 2 bases, J lost 6 bases, and 8 bases lay in between. Looked up from germline, CDR1 is MNHEY and CDR2 is SMNVEV (reference sequence). For the CDR3, the DNA is TGTGCCAGCAGTTTAAGGGCACTCAATGAGCAGTTCTTC. This encodes CASSLRALNEQFF.

A few counts support this clone. The chain combines TRBV7-9 with TRBJ1-1; possible D gene TRBD1, 5 bases. CDR1 SEHNR and CDR2 FQNEAQ come from the germline V gene (reference sequence). This CDR3 contains 13 residues. With 4 bases removed from V and 5 bases from J, the gap between germline ends came to 11 bases. CDR3 sequence: CASSYQGWTEAFF. The CDR3, as DNA: TGTGCCAGCAGCTACCAGGGATGGACTGAAGCTTTCTTT.

The chain employs TRBV11-1 and TRBJ2-5; D is unclear. This CDR3 has 13 amino acids. Trimming pared 5 bases from V and 0 bases from J, leaving 7 bases between. Per germline, CDR1 SGHAT and CDR2 FQDESV (reference sequence). The CDR3 bases are TGTGCCAGCAGCCGAACGTACCAAGAGACCCAGTACTTC. It specifies CASSRTYQETQYF. The variable domain in full, with the rest retrieved from reference TRBV11-1 and TRBJ2-5, is EAEVAQSPRYKITEKSQAVAFWCDPISGHATLYWYRQILGQGPELLVQFQDESVVDDSQLPKDRFSAERLKGVDSTLKIQPAELGDSAMYLCASSRTYQETQYFGPGTRLLVL.

This clone appeared a single time. The chain has TRBV5-1 and TRBJ2-2, with 9 bases aligning to TRBD2. CDR1 is SGHRS, CDR2 YFSETQ, per germline. The CDR3 covers 21 residues. After removal of 4 bases from V and 7 bases from J, the junction contained 26 bases not matched to a gene. CDR3 nucleotide sequence: TGCGCCAGCAGCGCACGGGACCGACAGCTGGGCGGGAGGGCCCTCATCGGGGAGCTGTTTTTT. Its translation: CASSARDRQLGGRALIGELFF.

This chain connects TRBV9 to TRBJ1-1; D uncertain. Germline assignment: CDR1 SGDLS and CDR2 YYNGEE. V shed 1 base and J shed 6 bases, with 10 bases lying between them. The length of the CDR3 is 13 residues. CDR3 sequence: CASSVTHRSEAFF. The CDR3 DNA sequence: TGTGCCAGCAGCGTAACCCACAGATCTGAAGCTTTCTTT.

V gene TRBV5-6 combines with J gene TRBJ1-6; D is ambiguous. Trimming cost V 0 bases and J 8 bases, with 12 bases left between them. CDR3 length: 15 residues. Per the germline V gene, CDR1 is SGHDT and CDR2 is YYEEEE. The CDR3 DNA is TGTGCCAGCAGCTTGGGGCCGGGAAAGGATTCACCCCTCCACTTT. This sequence encodes CASSLGPGKDSPLHF.

The chain carries TRBV5-1 and TRBJ2-2; a weak D match, TRBD1 (5 bases). Germline V gene sequence: CDR1 SGHRS, CDR2 YFSETQ. Trimming removed 4 bases at V and 4 bases at J, with 14 bases between. This CDR3 spans 15 amino acids. The CDR3 region has the DNA TGCGCCAGCAGCGAGACAGCGAAAAGCACCGGGGAGCTGTTTTTT. It translates to CASSETAKSTGELFF.

The chain recombines TRBV11-2 with TRBJ1-2; D perhaps matches TRBD1 (5 bases). This CDR3 is 13 amino acids long. CDR1 is SGHAT, CDR2 FQNNGV, per germline. Trimming removed 1 base from V and 8 bases from J, with 11 bases in between. CDR3 nucleotides: TGTGCCAGCAGCTTAGGGGACTATGAAGGCTACACCTTC. Protein product: CASSLGDYEGYTF.

This clone was observed a few times. This chain connects TRBV7-9 to TRBJ1-1; D is unclear. Germline assignment: CDR1 SEHNR and CDR2 FQNEAQ (reference sequence). CDR3 length: 14 amino acids. Trimming cost V 3 bases and J 2 bases, with 10 bases left between them. The CDR3 is CASSFPRVNTEAFF. The CDR3 DNA sequence: TGTGCCAGCAGCTTCCCCCGGGTTAACACTGAAGCTTTCTTT.

The genes are TRBV19 and TRBJ2-5; 9 positions match TRBD2. The CDR3 is 17 residues long. The J segment lost 7 bases and the V segment lost 6 bases, leaving 18 bases of the junction unmatched. Germline V gene lookup returns CDR1 LNHDA and CDR2 SQIVND (reference sequence). CDR3 protein: CASSTVYSGAAGGTQYF. The CDR3 DNA is TGTGCCAGTAGCACAGTTTATAGCGGGGCAGCGGGAGGGACCCAGTACTTC.

The chain links TRBV20-1 to TRBJ2-7; the D gene is possibly TRBD2 (6 bases). V was clipped by 6 bases and J by 6 bases, with 12 bases between them. Germline values: CDR1 DFQATT, CDR2 SNEGSKA (reference sequence). This CDR3 contains 11 residues. CDR3 coding DNA: TGCAGTGCCCCGGGGACTCTCGAGCAGTACTTC. Its translation is CSAPGTLEQYF.

This chain connects TRBV5-1 to TRBJ2-7, with TRBD2 as a possible D gene (5 bases). V shed 4 bases and J shed 7 bases, with 21 bases lying between them. The CDR3 length is 15 residues. Germline loops: CDR1 SGHRS, CDR2 YFSETQ. The CDR3 region is CASSPRTDLRGEQYF. The CDR3 bases are TGCGCCAGCAGCCCCAGGACGGACCTCCGGGGAGAGCAGTACTTC.

The chain links TRBV12-5 to TRBJ2-4; possibly TRBD1 for D (6 bases). This CDR3 is built from 19 residues. Germline V lookup: CDR1 LGHNT, CDR2 FRNRAP. V was shortened by 0 bases and J by 1 base, with 19 bases between the two germline ends. CDR3 in DNA: TGTGCTAGTGGTTTGGTACTTCGGACCGGAAGGGGGGCCAAAAACATTCAGTACTTC. It translates to CASGLVLRTGRGAKNIQYF. Together with reference TRBV12-5 and TRBJ2-4, the CDR3 gives the full variable domain: DARVTQTPRHKVTEMGQEVTMRCQPILGHNTVFWYRQTMMQGLELLAYFRNRAPLDDSGMPKDRFSAEMPDATLATLKIQPSEPRDSAVYFCASGLVLRTGRGAKNIQYFGAGTRLSVL.